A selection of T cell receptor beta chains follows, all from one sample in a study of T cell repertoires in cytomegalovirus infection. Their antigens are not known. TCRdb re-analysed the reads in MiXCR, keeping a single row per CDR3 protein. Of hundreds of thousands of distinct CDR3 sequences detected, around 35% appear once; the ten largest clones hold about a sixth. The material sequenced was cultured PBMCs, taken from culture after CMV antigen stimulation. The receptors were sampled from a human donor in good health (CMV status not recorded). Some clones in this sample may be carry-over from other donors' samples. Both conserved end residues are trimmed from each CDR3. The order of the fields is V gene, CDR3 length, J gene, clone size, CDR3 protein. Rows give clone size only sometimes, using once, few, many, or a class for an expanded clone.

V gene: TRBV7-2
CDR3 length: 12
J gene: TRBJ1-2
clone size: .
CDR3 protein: ASSSGGGVYGYT

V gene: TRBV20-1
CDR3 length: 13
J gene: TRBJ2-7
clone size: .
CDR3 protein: SASPRLAGGYEQY

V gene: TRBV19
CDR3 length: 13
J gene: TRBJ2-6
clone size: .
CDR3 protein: ASQGQNAGANVLT

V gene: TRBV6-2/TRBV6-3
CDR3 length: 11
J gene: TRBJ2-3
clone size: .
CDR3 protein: ASSYSLAGAQY

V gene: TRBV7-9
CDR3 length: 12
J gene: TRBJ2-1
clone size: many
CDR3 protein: ASSLGLAIDEQF

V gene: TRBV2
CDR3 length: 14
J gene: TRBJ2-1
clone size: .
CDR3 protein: ASTFLIAGSYNEQF

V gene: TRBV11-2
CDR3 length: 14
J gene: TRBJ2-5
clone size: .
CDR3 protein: ASSRHRGLAEETQY

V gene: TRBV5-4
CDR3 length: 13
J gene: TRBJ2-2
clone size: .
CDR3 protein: ASSLESGNTGELF

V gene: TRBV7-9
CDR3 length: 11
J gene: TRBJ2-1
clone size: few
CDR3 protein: ASSLVPGDEQF

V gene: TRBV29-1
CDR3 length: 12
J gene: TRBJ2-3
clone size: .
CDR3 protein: SAPRGGSTDTQY

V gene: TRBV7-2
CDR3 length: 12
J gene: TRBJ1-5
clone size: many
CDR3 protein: ASSEQGSNQPQH

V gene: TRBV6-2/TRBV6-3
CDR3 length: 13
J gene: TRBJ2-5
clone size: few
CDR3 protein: ASSYGTGDLETQY

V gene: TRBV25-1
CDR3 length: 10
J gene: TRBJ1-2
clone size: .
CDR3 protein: ASSVDYYGYT

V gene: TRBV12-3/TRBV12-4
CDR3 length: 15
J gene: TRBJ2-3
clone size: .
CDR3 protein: ASSVGTSGSGTDTQY

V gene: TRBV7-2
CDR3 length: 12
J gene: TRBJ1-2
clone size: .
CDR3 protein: ASSLASDNYGYT

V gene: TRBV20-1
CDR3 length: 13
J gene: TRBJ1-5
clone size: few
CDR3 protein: SAREGGISNQPQH

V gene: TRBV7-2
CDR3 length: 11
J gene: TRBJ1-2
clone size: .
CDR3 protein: ASSSDRHYGYT

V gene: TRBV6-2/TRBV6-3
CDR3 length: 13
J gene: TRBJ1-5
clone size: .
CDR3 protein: ASSYSKGGGQPQH

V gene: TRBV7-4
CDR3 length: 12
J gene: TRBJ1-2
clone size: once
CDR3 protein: ASTPRGTGYGYT

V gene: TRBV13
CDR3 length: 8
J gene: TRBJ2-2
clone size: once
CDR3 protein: ASGGGELF

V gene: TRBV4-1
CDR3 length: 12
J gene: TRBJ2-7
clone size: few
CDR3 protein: ASSLRDGTYEQY

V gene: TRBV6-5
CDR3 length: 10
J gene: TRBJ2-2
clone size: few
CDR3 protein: ASSSLTGELF

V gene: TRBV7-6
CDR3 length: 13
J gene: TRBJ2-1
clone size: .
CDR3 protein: ASSPRTSGSAEQF

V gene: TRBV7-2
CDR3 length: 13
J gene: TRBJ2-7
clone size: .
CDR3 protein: ASSSGQGSAYEQY

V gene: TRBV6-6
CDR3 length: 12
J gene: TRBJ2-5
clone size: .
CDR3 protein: ASSRAYRVETQY

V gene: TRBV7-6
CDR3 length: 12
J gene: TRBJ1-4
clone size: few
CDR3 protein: ASREFQGGEKLF

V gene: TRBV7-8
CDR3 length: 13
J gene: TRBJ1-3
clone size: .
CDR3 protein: ASSLESRRGSTIY

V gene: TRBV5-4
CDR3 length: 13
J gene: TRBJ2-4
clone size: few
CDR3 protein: ASSSPTSEKNIQY

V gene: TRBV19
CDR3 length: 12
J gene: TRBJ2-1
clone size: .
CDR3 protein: ASRPFGAQGEQF

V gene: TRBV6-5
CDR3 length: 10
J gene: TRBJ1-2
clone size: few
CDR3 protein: ASSYEGFGYT

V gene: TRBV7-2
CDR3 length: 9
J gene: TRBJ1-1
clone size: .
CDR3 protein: ASSSGSEAF

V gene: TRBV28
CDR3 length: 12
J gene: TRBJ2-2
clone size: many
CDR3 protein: ASSPGQNTGELF

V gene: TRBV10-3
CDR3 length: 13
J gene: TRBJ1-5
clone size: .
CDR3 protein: AISESDRASQPLH

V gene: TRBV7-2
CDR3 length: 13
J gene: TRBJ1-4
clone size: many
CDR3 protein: ASSPWTGSSEKLF

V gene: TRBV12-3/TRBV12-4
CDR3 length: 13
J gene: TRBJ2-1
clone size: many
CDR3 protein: ASSPRAPAGNEQF

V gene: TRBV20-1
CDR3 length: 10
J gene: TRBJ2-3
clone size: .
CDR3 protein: SASNWADTQY

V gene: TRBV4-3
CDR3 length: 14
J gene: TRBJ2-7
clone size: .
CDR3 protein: ASSPGPGTGSYEQY

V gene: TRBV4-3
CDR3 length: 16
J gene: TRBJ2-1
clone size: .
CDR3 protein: ASSQDGSAGGGYNEQF

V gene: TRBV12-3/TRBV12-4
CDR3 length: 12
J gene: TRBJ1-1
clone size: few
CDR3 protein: AAGGGGSGTEAF

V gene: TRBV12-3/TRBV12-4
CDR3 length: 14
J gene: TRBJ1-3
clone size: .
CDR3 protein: ASSSFPAGSGNTIY

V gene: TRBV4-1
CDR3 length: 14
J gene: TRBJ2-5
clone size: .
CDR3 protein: ASSQGLSGYQETQY

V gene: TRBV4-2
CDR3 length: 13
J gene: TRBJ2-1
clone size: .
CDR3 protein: ASSQSLFRYNEQF

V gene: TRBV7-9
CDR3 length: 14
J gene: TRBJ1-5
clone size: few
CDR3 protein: ASSLDGQGDYQPQH

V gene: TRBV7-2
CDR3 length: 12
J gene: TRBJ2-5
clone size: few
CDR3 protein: ASSLGSERETQY

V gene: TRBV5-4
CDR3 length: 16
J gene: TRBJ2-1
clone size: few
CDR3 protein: ASRGLDMTGGRYNEQF

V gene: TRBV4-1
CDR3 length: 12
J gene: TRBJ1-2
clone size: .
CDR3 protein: ASSAPGGVYGYT

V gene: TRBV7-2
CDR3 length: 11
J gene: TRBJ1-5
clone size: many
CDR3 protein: ASSVDHHQPQH

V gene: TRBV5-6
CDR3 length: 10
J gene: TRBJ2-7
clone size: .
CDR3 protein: ASSLIGAEQY

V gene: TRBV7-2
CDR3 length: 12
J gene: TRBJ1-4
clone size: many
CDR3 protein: ASSPGGKNEKLF